One and the same sample provided the 5 T cell receptor beta chains below, sequenced in a study of early T cells in non-severe SARS-CoV-2 infection. TCRdb re-derived calls from the 5' RACE reads in MiXCR, one entry per CDR3 protein. The profile shows over 30,000 distinct CDR3 sequences, about 5% of them singletons. The sequenced sample was whole blood. These receptors were collected from an adult who was a healthcare worker with PCR-confirmed SARS-CoV-2 infection or an uninfected control (not recorded which).

This clonotype was seen ten or more times. The chain combines TRBV6-6 with TRBJ2-7; D call uncertain. The V gene's germline CDR1 is MNHNY and CDR2 SVGAGI (reference sequence). This CDR3 is built from 13 residues. Trimming removed 8 bases from V and 4 bases from J, with 15 bases in between. The DNA for the CDR3 is TGTGCCAGCGGTGACACCATCGGTTACGAGCAGTACTTC. This translates into CASGDTIGYEQYF.

This clonotype was recorded a few times. The rearrangement uses TRBV11-3 and TRBJ2-5; D is ambiguous. This CDR3 comprises 13 residues. The ends were cut back, 5 bases at V and 3 bases at J, with 10 bases in the middle. The V gene's germline CDR1 is SGHNT and CDR2 YENEEA. The CDR3 here is CASSRPPEETQYF. The CDR3 bases are TGTGCCAGCAGCAGACCCCCAGAAGAGACCCAGTACTTC.

The gene calls are TRBV30 and TRBJ1-2, with no clear D. The CDR3 length is 12 residues. Germline lookup yields CDR1 GTSNPN and CDR2 SVGIG (reference sequence). V was pared by 0 bases and J by 8 bases, with 10 bases between. CDR3 coding DNA: TGTGCCTGGAGTGTACGGAGTGGAGGCTACACCTTC. Translated, it gives CAWSVRSGGYTF. The full variable domain, rest sourced from reference TRBV30 and TRBJ1-2, is SQTIHQWPATLVQPVGSPLSLECTVEGTSNPNLYWYRQAAGRGLQLLFYSVGIGQISSEVPQNLSASRPQDRQFILSSKKLLLSDSGFYLCAWSVRSGGYTFGSGTRLTVV.

V gene TRBV12-3 or TRBV12-4 combines with J gene TRBJ2-5; 10 bases match TRBD2. This CDR3 region has 15 residues. Germline trimming cut 5 bases from V and 4 bases from J; bases unmatched to any gene: 7. The CDR3 DNA follows: TGTGCCAGCAGTGTGAGCGGGGGGGTGCGAGAGACCCAGTACTTC. It codes for CASSVSGGVRETQYF.

The sample holds many counts of this clonotype. The V and J genes are TRBV6-2 or TRBV6-3 and TRBJ1-5; a possible D gene is TRBD1 (6 bases). The V gene lost 6 bases and the J gene lost 3 bases, with 15 bases spanning the gap. Germline CDR1 and CDR2: MNHEY and SVGEGT. The CDR3 loop spans 15 amino acids. The DNA for the CDR3 is TGTGCCAGCAGCTCGACAGGAATATACAATCAGCCCCAGCATTTT. Translating it yields CASSSTGIYNQPQHF.